This record covers a single TCR beta chain. The antigen it recognizes is unknown. It has no much larger one-base neighbor in the sample; base qualities were not kept. The source of the sample is a study of T cells after yellow fever vaccination (dated by TCRdb to between 2019 and 2020). Regarding the research as a whole: Libraries from fractions with low cell numbers were prepared with the SMART-Seq v4 Ultra Low Input RNA kit. Bulk PBMC replicates and cell subsets were isolated from blood drawn at multiple timepoints before and after both primary and secondary immunization. To follow T-cell clones before and after both primary and booster YFV17D yellow fever vaccination, bulk TCR alpha and beta repertoires underwent longitudinal sequencing. Two healthy male donors, one aged 18 to 29 and one aged 30 to 40 years, made up the cohort.

Explained via the paper, the treatment or condition label denotes: live attenuated yellow fever vaccine strain. A standard Ficoll-Paque protocol was used to isolate PBMCs from peripheral blood. Dynabeads CD4 and CD8 positive selection kits were used to isolate CD4 and CD8 T-cell fractions. TriZol was used to extract RNA from bulk PBMCs, CD4 and CD8 fractions, and dextramer-positive and dextramer-negative fractions. Unmatched junction bases come to 7, with V trimmed by 4 bases and J by 1 base. The CDR3 covers 15 residues, taking in both the cysteine and the phenylalanine. Only CDR3 DNA is held: 45 bases, read in frame from base 1. From a lookup of the germline V gene, CDR1 and CDR2 are LGHNA and YSLEER. TCR cDNA was synthesized by 5'RACE template switching, which introduced a universal primer site and unique molecular identifiers. Priming for cDNA synthesis came from both the TCR alpha and TCR beta constant segments. Two PCR steps were used to amplify libraries, with sample barcodes and sequencing adapters being added in the second step. Libraries were sequenced on Illumina HiSeq 2500 (2x100 bp) or NovaSeq (2x150 bp). In the source study's methods: Demultiplexing of reads and collapsing into UMI consensus sequences were performed with MIGEC, and V(D)J alignment was carried out with MiXCR. Clonotypes responding to the vaccine were identified with edgeR on replicate PBMC samples, with the criteria of FDR below 0.01 and a log2 fold change above 5 up to day 15. Each bulk clonotype received a CD4 or CD8 identity based on whether the sequenced CD4 or CD8 repertoire contained that clonotype at higher abundance. TCRdb reworked the public reads: Q25 trimming with fastp, MiXCR clone assembly, productive beta chains retained. Each entry merges the rows of one CDR3 protein and shows their most common DNA and genes. In this record, the V and J calls reflect TCRdb's handling and not the investigators' own analysis. This sample lists 120,000 or so distinct CDR3 sequences; 7.2% were detected once. The ten largest clones take up 2.7% of the sample.

Points the paper makes about the study in general: Only a couple of donors were included in the study, so the extent to which the findings can be generalized is limited. Most clones expanded after primary vaccination were re-detected after the booster (approximately 96% of CD4 and 88% of CD8), suggesting broad memory maintenance. The secondary T-cell response was weaker than the primary response but faster, peaking on day 5 instead of day 15. A small fraction of clonotypes appeared in both the CD4 and CD8 compartments, likely as a result of convergent recombination. Because abundant contaminating clonotypes from the bulk population could be contained in FACS-sorted repertoires, computational filtering was required.

Recombination linked TRBV4-3 to TRBJ2-7; 7 bases in the middle match TRBD1. The material was CD4+ T cells sorted from PBMCs, obtained around 45 days after the first yellow fever vaccination. This TCR derives from a man aged 18 to 30 who received the YFV17D yellow fever vaccine. The CDR3 protein is CASSLGTDPSYEQYF. The DNA is TGCGCCAGCAGCCTAGGGACAGACCCATCCTACGAGCAGTACTTC.